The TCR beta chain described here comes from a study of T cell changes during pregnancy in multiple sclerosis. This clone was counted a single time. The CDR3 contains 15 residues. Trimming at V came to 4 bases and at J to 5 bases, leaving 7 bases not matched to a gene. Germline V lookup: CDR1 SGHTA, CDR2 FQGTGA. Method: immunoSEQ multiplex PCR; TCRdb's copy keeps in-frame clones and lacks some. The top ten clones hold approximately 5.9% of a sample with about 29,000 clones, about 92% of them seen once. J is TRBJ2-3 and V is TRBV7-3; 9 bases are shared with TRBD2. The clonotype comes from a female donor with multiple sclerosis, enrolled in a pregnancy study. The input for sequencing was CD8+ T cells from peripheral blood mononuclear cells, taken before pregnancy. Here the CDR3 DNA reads TGTGCCAGCAGCTCTGTAGCGGGAGACTTAGATACGCAGTATTTT. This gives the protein CASSSVAGDLDTQYF.